This entry is about one T cell receptor (beta chain). Germline CDR1 GTSNPN, CDR2 SVGIG (reference sequence). Trimming at V came to 7 bases and at J to 2 bases, leaving 8 bases not matched to a gene. This CDR3 has 13 residues. Authors' methods: Amplified reference gene primers provided the basis for estimating nucleated cell counts. TCRdb's table, derived via immunoSEQ multiplex PCR, lists solely in-frame clones and lacks some. V and J calls and clone size are given by that table; D and trimming were obtained from the DNA. This table has some 70,000 clones, roughly 84% appearing once. These data belong to a study of blood T cell repertoires in COVID-19. Study at large: The origin of the acute and convalescent COVID-19 samples was the United States, Italy and Spain. Sources were T cells, B-cell-depleted T cells, or PBMCs; the material itself was cDNA or gDNA.

The specimen sequenced was peripheral blood. The receptor comes from a man aged 45-65 years with active COVID-19. The V call is TRBV30, the J call TRBJ2-7; 7 bases are a match to TRBD1. The chain's CDR3 is CAFHRDRAYEQYF. The CDR3 nucleotides read TGTGCCTTCCACCGGGACAGAGCCTACGAGCAGTACTTC. The whole variable domain, remainder taken from reference TRBV30 and TRBJ2-7, is SQTIHQWPATLVQPVGSPLSLECTVEGTSNPNLYWYRQAAGRGLQLLFYSVGIGQISSEVPQNLSASRPQDRQFILSSKKLLLSDSGFYLCAFHRDRAYEQYFGPGTRLTVT.